What follows describes a single T cell receptor beta chain. This sample stems from a study of T cell changes during pregnancy in multiple sclerosis. Generated by immunoSEQ multiplex PCR, the TCRdb table keeps only in-frame clones and is missing some. The table lists approximately 57,000 clones, about 90% of them singletons. CDR3 length: 15 residues. Trimming stripped 4 bases from V and 6 bases from J, with 17 bases between. Germline V gives CDR1 SGDLS, CDR2 YYNGEE. Sequenced material: CD4+ T cells from peripheral blood mononuclear cells, taken in the second trimester of pregnancy. This TCR was sampled from a female donor with multiple sclerosis, enrolled in a pregnancy study. The chain carries TRBV9 and TRBJ2-1; D is perhaps TRBD2 (6 bases). CDR3 region: CASSLRLGSGNEQFF. In DNA form, the CDR3 reads TGTGCCAGCAGCTTACGACTAGGATCGGGCAATGAGCAGTTCTTC.